The entry below gives a single T cell receptor (beta chain) sequence along with its context. This sample stems from a study of blood T cell repertoires in COVID-19. Study background: The samples span acute and convalescent COVID-19 from the United States, Italy and Spain. T cells, B-cell-depleted T cells, or PBMCs supplied cDNA or gDNA.

The ends were cut back, 4 bases at V and 5 bases at J, with 12 bases in the middle. CDR1 SGDLS and CDR2 YYNGEE come from the germline V gene. The CDR3 is 14 amino acids. Per the authors' pipeline: Amplifying reference gene primers gave estimates of nucleated cell counts. Sequencing used immunoSEQ multiplex PCR; TCRdb keeps in-frame clones, though not all of them. V and J calls and clone size are as listed in that table; D and trimming were resolved from the DNA. The sample carries 250,000 or so clones, around 87% recorded once. The sequence came from a woman in her 40s who had recovered from COVID-19. Sequenced input: peripheral blood. The V call is TRBV9, the J call TRBJ1-4; D is undetermined. CDR3 in amino acids: CASSPLGANEKLFF. The DNA of the CDR3 is TGTGCCAGCAGCCCTCTGGGCGCCAATGAAAAACTGTTTTTT.